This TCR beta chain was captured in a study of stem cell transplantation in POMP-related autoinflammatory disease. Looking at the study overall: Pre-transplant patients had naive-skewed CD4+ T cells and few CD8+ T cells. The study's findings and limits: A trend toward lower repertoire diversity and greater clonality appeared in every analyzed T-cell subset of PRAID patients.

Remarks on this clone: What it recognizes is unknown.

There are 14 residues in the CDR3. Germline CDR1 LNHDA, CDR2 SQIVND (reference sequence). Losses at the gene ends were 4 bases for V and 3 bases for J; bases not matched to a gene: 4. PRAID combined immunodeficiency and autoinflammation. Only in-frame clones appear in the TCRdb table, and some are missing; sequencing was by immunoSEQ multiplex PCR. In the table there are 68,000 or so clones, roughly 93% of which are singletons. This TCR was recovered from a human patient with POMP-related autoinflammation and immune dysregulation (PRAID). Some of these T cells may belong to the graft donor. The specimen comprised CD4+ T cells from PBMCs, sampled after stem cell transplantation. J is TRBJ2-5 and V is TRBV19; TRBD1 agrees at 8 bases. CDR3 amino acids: CASSRQGKKETQYF. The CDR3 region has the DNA TGTGCCAGTAGTAGACAGGGGAAAAAAGAGACCCAGTACTTC.